Listed here are 26 T cell receptor beta chains from one sample, sequenced in a study of T cell responses to AZD1222 COVID-19 vaccine. Method: immunoSEQ multiplex PCR; TCRdb's copy keeps in-frame clones and lacks some. The sample holds 100,000 or so clones, approximately 90% seen once. Specimen: peripheral blood, collected on day 0 of AZD1222 vaccination. Receptor source: an adult in good health.

This chain uses TRBV28 with TRBJ2-7, with a weak D call TRBD2 (7 bases). The CDR3 has 15 amino acids. Per germline, CDR1 MDHEN and CDR2 SYDVKM. V gave up 7 bases and J gave up 3 bases, with 19 bases separating them. The CDR3 sequence is CASNTRGGGIYEQYF. The DNA for the CDR3 is TGTGCCAGCAATACCCGAGGGGGGGGGATCTACGAGCAGTACTTC.

J is TRBJ2-2 and V is TRBV14; D is tentatively TRBD1 or TRBD2 (5 bases each). The V end was cut by 4 bases, the J end by 0 bases, with 18 bases between. CDR1 SGHDN and CDR2 FVKESK come from the germline V gene. The CDR3 runs 18 residues. CDR3 nucleotide sequence: TGTGCCAGCAGCCGAAGGGACGGAGGAATAACGAACACCGGGGAGCTGTTTTTT. Its protein is CASSRRDGGITNTGELFF.

The J gene is TRBJ2-7, the V gene TRBV29-1; TRBD1 matches at 8 bases. CDR1 SQVTM and CDR2 ANQGSEA come from the germline V gene. The CDR3 is 14 residues long. After removal of 4 bases from V and 3 bases from J, the junction contained 8 bases not matched to a gene. The CDR3 loop reads CSVGSGQENYEQYF. CDR3 sequence (DNA): TGCAGCGTTGGTTCGGGACAGGAGAACTACGAGCAGTACTTC.

V is TRBV28 and J is TRBJ1-1, with 10 bases identical to TRBD1. Germline assignment: CDR1 MDHEN and CDR2 SYDVKM. J was trimmed by 1 base and V by 7 bases; bases with no gene match: 6. The CDR3 sequence is 15 residues long. The CDR3 nucleotides are TGTGCCAGCAATGACAGGGGGCATCGGAACACTGAAGCTTTCTTT. Its protein is CASNDRGHRNTEAFF. The full variable domain, with the rest looked up from reference TRBV28 and TRBJ1-1, is DVKVTQSSRYLVKRTGEKVFLECVQDMDHENMFWYRQDPGLGLRLIYFSYDVKMKEKGDIPEGYSVSREKKERFSLILESASTNQTSMYLCASNDRGHRNTEAFFGQGTRLTVV.

V gene TRBV6-1 combines with J gene TRBJ2-1; D is perhaps TRBD1 or TRBD2 (5 bases each). Germline V gene data show CDR1 as MNHNS and CDR2 as SASEGT. This CDR3 region has 16 residues. The germline V and J ends were trimmed by 3 bases and 8 bases, with 20 bases remaining between them. This CDR3 reads CASSEDKGVDEHEQFF. CDR3 in DNA: TGTGCCAGCAGTGAGGACAAGGGAGTAGATGAGCATGAGCAGTTCTTC.

CDR3 in DNA: TGTGCCAGCAGCCAATGGGACAGGGGTTTGGAGAATGAGCAGTTCTTC. It translates to CASSQWDRGLENEQFF. This chain uses TRBV14 with TRBJ2-1; 10 nucleotides match TRBD1. J lost 7 bases, V lost 2 bases, and 8 bases had no gene match. The length of the CDR3 is 16 residues. CDR1 and CDR2 from the germline V gene are SGHDN and FVKESK.

This rearrangement joins TRBV3-1 (or the pseudogene TRBV3-2) to TRBJ2-7, with 7 bases identical to TRBD1. Trimming cost V 5 bases and J 1 base; bases outside gene matches: 5. CDR1 LGHDT and CDR2 YNNKEL come from the germline V gene (reference sequence). The CDR3 length is 14 residues. CDR3 residues: CASSKWDRSYEQYF. The CDR3 coding sequence is TGTGCCAGCAGCAAATGGGACAGATCCTACGAGCAGTACTTC.

V is TRBV15 and J is TRBJ1-2, with 12 bases matching TRBD1. V lost 0 bases, J lost 2 bases, and 7 bases stayed unmatched. This CDR3 is 18 amino acids long. Germline-derived CDR1 and CDR2 are LNHNV and YYDKDF (reference sequence). As DNA, the CDR3 is TGTGCCACCAGCAGAGATTGGGGACAGGGGGCGAGAAACTATGGCTACACCTTC. Encoded protein: CATSRDWGQGARNYGYTF.

The J gene is TRBJ1-1, the V gene TRBV6-2 or TRBV6-3; D call uncertain. The CDR3 has 12 amino acids. The germline CDR1 and CDR2 sequences are MNHEY and SVGEGT. V lost 2 bases, J lost 7 bases, and 8 bases lay in between. This chain's CDR3 is CASSYLGIEAFF. CDR3 in DNA: TGTGCCAGCAGTTACCTGGGAATTGAAGCTTTCTTT.

The chain couples TRBV19 to TRBJ1-5, with D possibly being TRBD1 (6 bases). From germline, CDR1 is LNHDA and CDR2 SQIVND (reference sequence). The CDR3 spans 14 residues. V was pared by 7 bases and J by 0 bases, with 10 bases between. The CDR3 DNA sequence: TGTGCCAGTATGACAGGTCCTAGCAATCAGCCCCAGCATTTT. As protein: CASMTGPSNQPQHF.

The rearrangement links TRBV6-5 to TRBJ2-2; possible D gene TRBD1, 6 bases. V was trimmed by 6 bases and J by 6 bases, leaving 17 bases between them. This CDR3 contains 15 residues. CDR1 MNHEY and CDR2 SVGAGI come from the germline V gene. DNA of the CDR3: TGTGCCAGCAGATCGACAGGATCCGAGGCCGGGGAGCTGTTTTTT. It specifies CASRSTGSEAGELFF.

The V gene is TRBV28, the J gene TRBJ1-1, with 8 positions matching TRBD1. Trimming took 1 base from V and 6 from J; bases not matched to a gene: 10. Germline V gene sequence: CDR1 MDHEN, CDR2 SYDVKM. This CDR3 has 16 amino acids. This CDR3 reads CASSLFLGQGSPEAFF. CDR3 sequence (DNA): TGTGCCAGCAGTTTATTCTTAGGACAGGGATCCCCTGAAGCTTTCTTT.

The chain combines TRBV2 with TRBJ1-5, with 8 bases lining up with TRBD1. With 4 bases clipped from V and 4 bases from J, the junction kept 9 bases outside the gene matches. Germline CDR1 SNHLY, CDR2 FYNNEI. The CDR3 is 16 amino acids. CDR3 DNA: TGTGCCAGCAGTGGACGGACAGGGTTATTTAATCAGCCCCAGCATTTT. It translates to CASSGRTGLFNQPQHF. Variable domain in full (rest from reference TRBV2 and TRBJ1-5): EPEVTQTPSHQVTQMGQEVILRCVPISNHLYFYWYRQILGQKVEFLVSFYNNEISEKSEIFDDQFSVERPDGSNFTLKIRSTKLEDSAMYFCASSGRTGLFNQPQHFGDGTRLSIL.

The J gene is TRBJ1-2, the V gene TRBV5-5, with a weak D call TRBD1 (5 bases). The V end was cut by 0 bases, the J end by 3 bases, with 12 bases between. CDR3 length: 15 residues. Germline V gene data show CDR1 as SGHKS and CDR2 as YYEKEE (reference sequence). The CDR3 bases are TGTGCCAGCAGCTTGGATCCAGGGAGAGACTATGGCTACACCTTC. The encoded protein is CASSLDPGRDYGYTF.

This sequence joins TRBV6-5 and TRBJ2-1; 12 nucleotides match TRBD2. Trimming removed 5 bases from V and 9 bases from J; junction bases left unmatched: 5. The CDR3 extends over 14 amino acids. CDR1 and CDR2 (germline): MNHEY, SVGAGI. As DNA, the CDR3 is TGTGCCAGCAGTCTAGCGGGAGGGCTAGCTGAGCAGTTCTTC. As protein: CASSLAGGLAEQFF.

This sequence joins TRBV4-2 and TRBJ1-2; D is undetermined. Germline V gene lookup returns CDR1 LGHNA and CDR2 YNFKEQ. The V end lost 0 bases, the J end lost 7 bases, and 3 bases lay between the germline ends. This CDR3 spans 11 amino acids. The CDR3 is CASSQEGGYTF. CDR3 nucleotides: TGTGCCAGCAGCCAAGAAGGTGGCTACACCTTC.

The chain employs TRBV30 and TRBJ1-6; maybe TRBD1 (6 bases). V was shortened by 0 bases and J by 9 bases, with 15 bases between the two germline ends. Germline lookup yields CDR1 GTSNPN and CDR2 SVGIG (reference sequence). The CDR3 loop spans 15 amino acids. CDR3 residues: CAWSVGGQGISPLHF. The DNA for the CDR3 is TGTGCCTGGAGTGTAGGTGGGCAGGGGATTTCACCCCTCCACTTT.

A single count supports this clone. The V and J genes are TRBV5-1 and TRBJ2-1, with 7 nucleotides matching TRBD2. V lost 4 bases to trimming and J lost 2 bases; unmatched junction nucleotides: 6. From germline, CDR1 is SGHRS and CDR2 YFSETQ. The CDR3 totals 15 residues. Here the CDR3 reads CASSLGLGAYNEQFF. CDR3 DNA sequence: TGCGCCAGCAGCCTAGGACTAGGGGCCTACAATGAGCAGTTCTTC.

The V call is TRBV6-2 or TRBV6-3, the J call TRBJ1-5, with 9 bases fitting TRBD1. In germline, CDR1 is MNHEY, CDR2 SVGEGT. The J segment lost 10 bases and the V segment lost 3 bases, leaving 7 bases of the junction unmatched. The CDR3 covers 14 residues. Written as DNA, the CDR3 is TGTGCCAGCAGTTATACCGGGACAGGGCCTCCCCAGCATTTT. As protein: CASSYTGTGPPQHF.

This chain connects TRBV5-6 to TRBJ1-3, with 7 bases that match TRBD1. V trimming: 2 bases; J trimming: 3 bases; junction bases outside the gene matches: 2. The length of the CDR3 is 14 residues. Looked up from germline, CDR1 is SGHDT and CDR2 is YYEEEE. Here the CDR3 reads CASSFRGLGNTIYF. Written as DNA, the CDR3 is TGTGCCAGCAGCTTTAGGGGGCTTGGAAACACCATATATTTT.

The rearrangement links TRBV12-3 or TRBV12-4 to TRBJ1-6, with 7 bases lining up with TRBD1. This CDR3 is built from 13 residues. The V segment lost 7 bases and the J segment 10 bases; nucleotides outside the gene matches: 7. CDR3: CASTDRERSPLHF. The CDR3 DNA follows: TGTGCCAGCACCGACAGGGAGCGATCACCCCTCCACTTT.

The chain combines TRBV27 with TRBJ1-2, with D uncertain. Germline V gene sequence: CDR1 MNHEY, CDR2 SMNVEV (reference sequence). The CDR3 has 15 amino acids. V shed 6 bases and J shed 0 bases, with 14 bases lying between them. The chain's CDR3 is CASSRDIVTNYGYTF. The CDR3 DNA sequence: TGTGCCAGCAGCCGAGATATTGTAACTAACTATGGCTACACCTTC.

The CDR3 loop is CASSLATGVNEKLFF. The CDR3 nucleotides read TGCGCCAGCAGCTTGGCTACAGGGGTTAATGAAAAACTGTTTTTT. The chain uses TRBV5-1 and TRBJ1-4; 7 bases match TRBD1. The CDR3 has 15 amino acids. J gave up 4 bases and V 0 bases, and 3 bases lay outside the gene matches. CDR1 and CDR2 from the germline V gene are SGHRS and YFSETQ. Variable domain in full (rest from reference TRBV5-1 and TRBJ1-4): KAGVTQTPRYLIKTRGQQVTLSCSPISGHRSVSWYQQTPGQGLQFLFEYFSETQRNKGNFPGRFSGRQFSNSRSEMNVSTLELGDSALYLCASSLATGVNEKLFFGSGTQLSVL.

This rearrangement joins TRBV28 to TRBJ1-2; 10 positions match TRBD1. CDR3 length equals 13 residues. The ends lost 4 bases at V and 6 bases at J; junction bases unmatched: 2. Germline-derived CDR1 and CDR2 are MDHEN and SYDVKM. As DNA, the CDR3 is TGTGCCAGCAGTTCGACAGGGGGCGATGGCTACACCTTC. Its translation: CASSSTGGDGYTF.

The rearrangement joins TRBV3-1 (or the pseudogene TRBV3-2) to TRBJ2-7; 7 bases fit TRBD1. Germline V lookup: CDR1 LGHDT, CDR2 YNNKEL (reference sequence). The CDR3 is made up of 13 amino acids. V was clipped by 4 bases and J by 2 bases; unmatched bases: 2. This chain's CDR3 is CASSRDRPYEQYF. As DNA, the CDR3 is TGTGCCAGCAGCCGGGACAGACCCTACGAGCAGTACTTC.

This clone was detected once. J is TRBJ1-3 and V is TRBV30; D is unclear. Germline values: CDR1 GTSNPN, CDR2 SVGIG (reference sequence). CDR3 size: 12 residues. V was pared by 3 bases and J by 4 bases, with 7 bases between. CDR3 DNA sequence: TGTGCCTGGAGGACCAAGGGAAACACCATATATTTT. This sequence encodes CAWRTKGNTIYF.